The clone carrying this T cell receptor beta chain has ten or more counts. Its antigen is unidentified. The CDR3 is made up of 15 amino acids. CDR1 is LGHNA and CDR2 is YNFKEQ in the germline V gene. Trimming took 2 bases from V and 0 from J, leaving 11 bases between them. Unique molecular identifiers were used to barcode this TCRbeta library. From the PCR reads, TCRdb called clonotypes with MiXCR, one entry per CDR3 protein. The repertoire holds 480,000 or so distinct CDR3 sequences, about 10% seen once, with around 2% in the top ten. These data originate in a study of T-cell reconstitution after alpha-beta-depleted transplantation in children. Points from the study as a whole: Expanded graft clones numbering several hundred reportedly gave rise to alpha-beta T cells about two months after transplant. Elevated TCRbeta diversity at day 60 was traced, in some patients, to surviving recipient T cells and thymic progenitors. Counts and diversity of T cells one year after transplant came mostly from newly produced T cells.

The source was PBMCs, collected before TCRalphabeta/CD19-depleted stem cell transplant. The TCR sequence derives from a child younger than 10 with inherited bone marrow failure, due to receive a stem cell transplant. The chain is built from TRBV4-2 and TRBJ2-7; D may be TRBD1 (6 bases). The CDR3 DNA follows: TGTGCCAGCAGCCAACCGCAGGGGCTCTCCTACGAGCAGTACTTC. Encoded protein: CASSQPQGLSYEQYF.